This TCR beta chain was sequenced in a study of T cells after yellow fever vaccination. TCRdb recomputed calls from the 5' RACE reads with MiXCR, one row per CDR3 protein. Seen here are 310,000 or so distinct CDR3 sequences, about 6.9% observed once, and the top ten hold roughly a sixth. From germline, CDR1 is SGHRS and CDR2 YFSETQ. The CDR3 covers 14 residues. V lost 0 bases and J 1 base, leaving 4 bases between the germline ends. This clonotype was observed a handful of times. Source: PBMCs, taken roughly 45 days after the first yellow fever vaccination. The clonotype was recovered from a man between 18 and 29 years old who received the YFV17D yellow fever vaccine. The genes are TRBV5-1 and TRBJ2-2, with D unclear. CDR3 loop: CASSLGMNTGELFF. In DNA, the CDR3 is TGCGCCAGCAGCTTGGGCATGAACACCGGGGAGCTGTTTTTT.